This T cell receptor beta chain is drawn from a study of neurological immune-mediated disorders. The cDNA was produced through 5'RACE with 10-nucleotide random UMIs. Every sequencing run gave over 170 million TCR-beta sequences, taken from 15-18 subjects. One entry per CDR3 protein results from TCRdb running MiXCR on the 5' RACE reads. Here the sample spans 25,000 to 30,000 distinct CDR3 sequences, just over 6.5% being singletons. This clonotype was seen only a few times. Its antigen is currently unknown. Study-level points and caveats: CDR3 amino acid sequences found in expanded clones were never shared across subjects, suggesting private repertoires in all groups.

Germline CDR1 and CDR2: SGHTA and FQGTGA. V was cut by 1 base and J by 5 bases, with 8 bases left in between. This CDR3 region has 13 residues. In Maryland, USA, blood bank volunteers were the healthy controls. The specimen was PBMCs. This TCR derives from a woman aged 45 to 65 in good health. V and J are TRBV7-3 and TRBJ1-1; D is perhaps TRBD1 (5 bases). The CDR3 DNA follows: TGTGCCAGCAGCTTAATTAGGGGAACTGAAGCTTTCTTT. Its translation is CASSLIRGTEAFF.